The 17 T cell receptor beta chains listed next were all sequenced from one sample in a study of OX40 agonist ivuxolimab in advanced cancers. Only in-frame clones appear in the TCRdb table, and some are missing; sequencing was by immunoSEQ multiplex PCR. The sample has more than 45,000 clones; roughly 84% are singletons. Sequencing was performed on CD4+ or CD8+ T cells sorted from blood, taken in a trial of the OX40 agonist ivuxolimab. The receptors here all came from an adult with an advanced solid tumor such as melanoma, head and neck, liver or kidney cancer.

A single count supports this clone. The chain couples TRBV4-2 to TRBJ2-7, with 7 nucleotides matching TRBD1. The CDR3 sequence is 16 residues long. The trim removed 5 bases at V and 2 bases at J, leaving 12 bases unmatched. CDR1 is LGHNA and CDR2 is YNFKEQ in the germline V gene. The CDR3 nucleotides read TGTGCCAGCAGCTCCTCCCGAGGGGGCTATACCTACGAGCAGTACTTC. Its protein is CASSSSRGGYTYEQYF.

V and J are TRBV28 and TRBJ2-2; TRBD1 agrees at 9 bases. Per germline, CDR1 MDHEN and CDR2 SYDVKM. The J segment lost 3 bases and the V segment lost 7 bases, leaving 15 bases of the junction unmatched. This CDR3 spans 18 amino acids. CDR3 nucleotides: TGTGCCAGCAACACCGGGACAGGGTACAGGGGGTACACCGGGGAGCTGTTTTTT. Its protein is CASNTGTGYRGYTGELFF.

In this sample, this clone turned up once. The chain links TRBV7-9 to TRBJ2-5; 11 positions match TRBD1. The V gene's germline CDR1 is SEHNR and CDR2 FQNEAQ (reference sequence). The CDR3 contains 14 residues. The V gene end was trimmed by 4 bases and the J gene end by 6 bases; junction bases not matched to a gene: 4. The DNA of the CDR3 is TGTGCCAGCAGCTACGGGACAGGGGGGAAGACCCAGTACTTC. Amino acid sequence: CASSYGTGGKTQYF.

The chain combines TRBV5-6 with TRBJ2-6; weak D call: TRBD2 (6 bases). Germline lookup yields CDR1 SGHDT and CDR2 YYEEEE. The CDR3 totals 19 residues. Trimming left V 1 base short and J 0 bases short, with 17 bases between. CDR3 amino acids: CASSLISGDLISGANVLTF. The CDR3 DNA follows: TGTGCCAGCAGCTTGATCTCTGGGGACTTAATCTCTGGGGCCAACGTCCTGACTTTC.

This sequence joins TRBV28 and TRBJ2-1, with 7 bases aligning to TRBD2. This CDR3 has 15 residues. The V gene end was trimmed by 5 bases and the J gene end by 4 bases; junction bases not matched to a gene: 8. Germline CDR1 and CDR2: MDHEN and SYDVKM. The DNA for the CDR3 is TGTGCCAGCAGTCCGACTAGCCGACAGTACAATGAGCAGTTCTTC. It yields the protein CASSPTSRQYNEQFF.

The rearrangement links TRBV25-1 to TRBJ1-6; no clear D. The ends were cut back, 5 bases at V and 7 bases at J, with 12 bases in the middle. Germline CDR1 reads MGHDK; CDR2 reads SYGVNS. This CDR3 contains 14 residues. CDR3 sequence: CASSPPQENSPLHF. DNA for the CDR3: TGTGCCAGCAGTCCACCCCAGGAGAATTCACCCCTCCACTTT. The full variable domain, completed using reference TRBV25-1 and TRBJ1-6, is EADIYQTPRYLVIGTGKKITLECSQTMGHDKMYWYQQDPGMELHLIHYSYGVNSTEKGDLSSESTVSRIRTEHFPLTLESARPSHTSQYLCASSPPQENSPLHFGNGTRLTVT.

V usage is TRBV2 and J usage is TRBJ2-1; 9 positions agree with TRBD2. The CDR3 spans 13 residues. Germline lookup yields CDR1 SNHLY and CDR2 FYNNEI. With V trimmed by 6 bases and J by 9 bases, 6 bases remained unmatched. The CDR3 protein is CASRAGGSAEQFF. The CDR3 nucleotides are TGTGCCAGCAGAGCGGGAGGATCCGCTGAGCAGTTCTTC. The full variable domain, rest sourced from reference TRBV2 and TRBJ2-1, is EPEVTQTPSHQVTQMGQEVILRCVPISNHLYFYWYRQILGQKVEFLVSFYNNEISEKSEIFDDQFSVERPDGSNFTLKIRSTKLEDSAMYFCASRAGGSAEQFFGPGTRLTVL.

This clone has only a few counts. The rearrangement links TRBV2 to TRBJ1-6; weak D call: TRBD1 (5 bases). V lost 3 bases and J lost 8, with 14 bases in between. The germline V gene encodes CDR1 SNHLY and CDR2 FYNNEI. CDR3 size: 15 residues. The CDR3 loop reads CASSDSGPDYSPLHF. CDR3 coding DNA: TGTGCCAGCAGTGATTCGGGACCGGATTATTCACCCCTCCACTTT.

The chain uses TRBV27 and TRBJ2-7; 8 bases align to TRBD1. After removal of 5 bases from V and 6 bases from J, the junction contained 24 bases not matched to a gene. The CDR3 runs 19 residues. Germline V lookup: CDR1 MNHEY, CDR2 SMNVEV (reference sequence). The CDR3, as DNA: TGTGCCAGCAGTCTTACATCGATCGGGGGAGCAGGGGGCAATCGCGAGCAGTACTTC. It yields the protein CASSLTSIGGAGGNREQYF.

J is TRBJ2-1 and V is TRBV10-3; D perhaps matches TRBD2 (6 bases). The germline V gene encodes CDR1 ENHRY and CDR2 SYGVKD. The CDR3 totals 14 residues. Trimming pared 7 bases from V and 7 bases from J, leaving 17 bases between. The CDR3 spells CAITEGGEENEQFF. The CDR3 nucleotides are TGTGCCATCACCGAGGGCGGGGAAGAGAATGAGCAGTTCTTC.

The chain employs TRBV10-3 and TRBJ1-5; D gene unclear. The CDR3 has 12 residues. With 4 bases removed from V and 4 bases from J, the gap between germline ends came to 5 bases. Per germline, CDR1 ENHRY and CDR2 SYGVKD. The CDR3 reads CAISANNQPQHF. CDR3 DNA: TGTGCCATCAGTGCGAATAATCAGCCCCAGCATTTT.

V is TRBV5-1 and J is TRBJ2-5; 12 bases are shared with TRBD2. Germline V lookup: CDR1 SGHRS, CDR2 YFSETQ. This CDR3 contains 16 residues. V lost 4 bases, J lost 7 bases, and 11 bases stayed unmatched. CDR3 coding DNA: TGCGCCAGCAGCCCGGCTTCGACTAGCGGGAGTGGGACCCAGTACTTC. The encoded protein is CASSPASTSGSGTQYF.

The chain links TRBV28 to TRBJ2-3, with unresolved D. Germline loops: CDR1 MDHEN, CDR2 SYDVKM. Trimming cost V 7 bases and J 4 bases, with 6 bases left between them. The CDR3 extends over 11 amino acids. CDR3 loop: CASTPSDTQYF. CDR3 in DNA: TGTGCCAGCACCCCTTCAGATACGCAGTATTTT.

The chain is built from TRBV5-4 and TRBJ1-2; TRBD1 agrees at 8 bases. This CDR3 contains 17 residues. J was trimmed by 7 bases and V by 0 bases; bases with no gene match: 14. The germline CDR1 and CDR2 sequences are SGHNT and YYREEE (reference sequence). This chain's CDR3 is CASSLAPGGVPGTGYTF. The CDR3 nucleotides are TGTGCCAGCAGCTTGGCTCCAGGGGGCGTCCCCGGGACTGGCTACACCTTC.

The V call is TRBV6-5, the J call TRBJ1-2; D unresolved. Trimming took off 2 bases at V and 8 bases at J, with 15 bases between the two ends. CDR1 MNHEY and CDR2 SVGAGI come from the germline V gene. CDR3 length: 14 amino acids. CDR3 DNA sequence: TGTGCCAGCAGTTACAAGGGAAAGGGTAGCGGCTACACCTTC. This gives the protein CASSYKGKGSGYTF.

CDR3 sequence: CASSQKPGVGNQPQHF. In DNA form, the CDR3 reads TGCGCCAGCAGCCAAAAGCCTGGGGTCGGCAATCAGCCCCAGCATTTT. The chain carries TRBV4-3 and TRBJ1-5; D not resolved. Per germline, CDR1 LGHNA and CDR2 YSLEER. V was pared by 2 bases and J by 2 bases, with 13 bases between. CDR3 length equals 16 residues.

This clone was observed a few times. The chain has TRBV15 and TRBJ1-6, with D perhaps matching TRBD1 (6 bases). The germline gives CDR1 LNHNV, CDR2 YYDKDF (reference sequence). This CDR3 has 16 amino acids. V gave up 1 base and J gave up 8 bases, with 15 bases separating them. CDR3 coding DNA: TGTGCCACCAGCAGAGCTCCCCCCGGACAGCATTCACCCCTCCACTTT. Translated: CATSRAPPGQHSPLHF.